This T cell receptor (beta chain) was observed in a study of blood T cell repertoires in COVID-19. Background on the study: Samples of COVID-19 (acute and convalescent) were obtained from the United States, Italy and Spain.

Original handling: Quantification of nucleated cells was approximated via reference gene primer amplification. Only in-frame clones appear in the TCRdb table, and some are missing; sequencing was by immunoSEQ multiplex PCR. The DNA was the basis for D and trimming; V, J and clone size are from that table. The table has fewer than 250,000 clones, 70% to 90% seen once. Germline-derived CDR1 and CDR2 are WNHNN and SYGVQD (reference sequence). V shed 8 bases and J shed 2 bases, with 14 bases lying between them. The CDR3 sequence is 14 residues long. Sequencing was done on a sample of peripheral blood. The sequence came from a woman aged 40 to 50 with acute or convalescent COVID-19. The genes are TRBV10-1 and TRBJ2-3; no reliable D call. CDR3: CASRGPQTTDTQYF. DNA for the CDR3: TGCGCCAGCCGTGGCCCACAGACCACAGATACGCAGTATTTT.